This section outlines one T cell receptor beta chain sequence together with its context. Its antigen remains undetermined. No base quality information exists; no much larger clone differs at one position. The immunoSEQ Assay, which uses bias-controlled multiplex PCR amplification of genomic DNA, was used to profile TCRbeta CDR3 regions. Per the authors' processing: The absolute abundance of each unique TCRbeta CDR3 region was quantified after sequences were collapsed and filtered. Differential abundance was tested with two models: a binomial (Fisher-equivalent) model and a beta-binomial model that adds time-dependent variance fitted from healthy donors. Any clone with fewer than 5 combined templates was excluded, and a clone was called differentially abundant if its Benjamini-Hochberg FDR was below 0.01. Beta-binomial variance was modeled as a function of total template count across the two samples using the form v = (b*log(k)+a)^2. TCRdb took over this immuneACCESS table, retaining in-frame rearrangements with V and J assigned. Such tables are incomplete; in checked studies, under half of the missing clones stem from an unresolved V gene, and the remainder is unexplained. That table is the source of V, J and clone size, and D and trimming were worked out from the DNA. The table for this sample lists about 110,000 clones; around 89% of them were counted only once. Of the sample, roughly 15% falls within the top ten clones.

No immune events such as infections were documented for the healthy donors during the collection period. Time-dependent variance in a beta-binomial model of T-cell clone differential abundance was calibrated using healthy-donor blood repertoires as a training cohort. The training cohort comprised roughly ten healthy donors, 3 female and 7 male. The donors were between roughly 25 and 70 years old, with an average age of approximately 46 years. Whole blood, obtained from a commercial supplier, was collected from each healthy donor at three time points spaced around 13 days apart. For immunosequencing, genomic DNA was extracted from unsorted whole blood. This entry belongs to a study of identifying expanded T cells in peripheral blood (dated by TCRdb to about 2019). The study in broad terms: Separate aliquots of the same genomic DNA pool were sequenced to produce technical replicates, and four replicates were compared in pairs. The investigation overall reported the following: The authors expected that biological variance in healthy repertoires might rise further over much longer intervals, such as months to years. In all healthy donors, the variance in clone template counts between samples taken roughly 14 days apart rose significantly as total template count increased. Between technical replicates the binomial model flagged about 1.2 differentially abundant clones, whereas over roughly 2 weeks the binomial model flagged about 15 and over roughly 4 weeks approximately 20. The beta-binomial model significantly reduced the number of clones called differentially abundant and the false-positive rate across all healthy-donor time intervals.

Source material: blood. The clonotype originates from a person aged 18 to 75 in good health.

The DNA is as follows: TGTGCCAGCAGCTCCGGGACCGCCTCTTATTCCTACAATGAGCAGTTCTTC. This is translated as CASSSGTASYSYNEQFF. The V and J segments used are TRBV5-6 and TRBJ2-1; the D gene cannot be resolved beyond TRBD1 or TRBD2, each matching 5 bases. As encoded in the germline V gene, CDR1 is SGHDT while CDR2 is YYEEEE. The CDR3 measures 17 amino acids from cysteine to phenylalanine. Only the CDR3 portion is preserved as DNA: 51 bases, with reading frame beginning at the first base. The V end loses 3 bases and the J end loses 1 base, and a stretch of 17 bases separates them.